This TCR beta chain comes out of a study of cytomegalovirus exposure and HLA in healthy donors. Regarding the study as a whole: TCR beta V- and J-gene trimming, according to a later analysis, was linked to a missense DCLRE1C variant.

With 8 bases clipped from V and 1 base from J, the junction kept 1 base outside the gene matches. CDR3 length: 13 residues. Germline V CDR1 and CDR2: LNHNV, YYDKDF (reference sequence). PCR was performed using 60 Vbeta and 13 Jbeta primers. Clones were sequenced by immunoSEQ multiplex PCR, and TCRdb holds only the in-frame ones, with some missing. Of about 160,000 clones listed, roughly 80% were seen once; the top ten hold around 4.3%. Comments on this clone: Its antigen is still unknown.

This sequence originates from a man aged 25 to 40 in good health and CMV-seronegative. Sequencing was performed on PBMCs. The genes are TRBV15 and TRBJ2-5; 10 nucleotides match TRBD2. CDR3 nucleotides: TGTGCCACCTCTAGCGGGAGCCAAGAGACCCAGTACTTC. Its translation is CATSSGSQETQYF. The whole variable domain, remainder taken from reference TRBV15 and TRBJ2-5, is DAMVIQNPRYQVTQFGKPVTLSCSQTLNHNVMYWYQQKSSQAPKLLFHYYDKDFNNEADTPDNFQSRRPNTSFCFLDIRSPGLGDTAMYLCATSSGSQETQYFGPGTRLLVL.